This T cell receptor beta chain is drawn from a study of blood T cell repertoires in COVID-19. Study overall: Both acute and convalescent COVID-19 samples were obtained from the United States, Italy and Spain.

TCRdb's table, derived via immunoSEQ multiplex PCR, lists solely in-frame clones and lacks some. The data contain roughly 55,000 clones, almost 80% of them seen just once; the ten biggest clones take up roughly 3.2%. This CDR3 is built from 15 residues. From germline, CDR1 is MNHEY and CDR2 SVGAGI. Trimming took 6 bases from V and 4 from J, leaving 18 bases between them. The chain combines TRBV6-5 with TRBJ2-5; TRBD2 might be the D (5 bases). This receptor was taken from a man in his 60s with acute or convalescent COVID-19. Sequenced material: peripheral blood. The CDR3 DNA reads TGTGCCAGCAGGGTAGGACTCCGGACGGGAGAGACCCAGTACTTC. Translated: CASRVGLRTGETQYF.